The next 10 T cell receptor beta chains were all read from a single sample in a study of blood T cells in healthy people across ages. Primers used in a second PCR of about 6 to 11 cycles were a sample-barcoded 5' primer and a J-beta primer mix. MiXCR, applied by TCRdb to the 5' RACE reads, yields one record per CDR3 protein. The sample contains around 1.5 million distinct CDR3 sequences, roughly a third of which appear only once. The sequencing input was blood. The receptor source for this set is a woman aged 25 to 39 in good health.

This clonotype was detected only a few times. The chain uses TRBV3-1 and TRBJ2-7, with a tentative D call TRBD2 (6 bases). This CDR3 has 15 residues. CDR1 is LGHDT and CDR2 is YNNKEL in the germline V gene (reference sequence). The V gene lost 1 base and the J gene lost 3 bases, with 13 bases spanning the gap. This chain's CDR3 is CASSQVYGGNYEQYF. In nucleotides, the CDR3 is TGTGCCAGCAGCCAAGTTTATGGAGGGAACTACGAGCAGTACTTC.

This clonotype was detected a few times. The chain carries TRBV9 and TRBJ2-2; 7 nucleotides match TRBD1. The CDR3 is 16 amino acids. The V and J ends lost 3 bases and 2 bases, in that order; junction bases with no gene match: 7. CDR1 and CDR2 (germline): SGDLS, YYNGEE. Written as DNA, the CDR3 is TGTGCCAGCAGCGCATCAGGGACAGCTAACACCGGGGAGCTGTTTTTT. Translating gives CASSASGTANTGELFF.

This chain uses TRBV28 with TRBJ1-1; weak D call: TRBD1 (5 bases). V was trimmed by 6 bases and J by 3 bases, leaving 14 bases between them. CDR3 length: 14 amino acids. Looked up from germline, CDR1 is MDHEN and CDR2 is SYDVKM. CDR3 nucleotide sequence: TGTGCCAGCAGCCCTTACGGGGGTCACACTGAAGCTTTCTTT. Translation gives CASSPYGGHTEAFF.

The V and J genes are TRBV6-1 and TRBJ2-7; D might be TRBD1 or TRBD2, each matching 6 bases. The J call could be wrong; TRBJ2-5 is a better fit for the DNA end. The CDR3 loop spans 15 amino acids. Germline loops: CDR1 MNHNS, CDR2 SASEGT. The CDR3 bases are TGTGCCAGCCTACAGGGATCACTAGCCGAGGAGACCCAGTACTTC. Protein: CASLQGSLAEETQYF.

Concerning this clonotype itself: Since a much larger clone is just one base distant, this may be a read error. The chain links TRBV10-3 to TRBJ2-5; D unclear. Germline CDR1 reads ENHRY; CDR2 reads SYGVKD. The CDR3 spans 12 residues. CDR3 region: CATSELQETQYF. In nucleotides, the CDR3 is TGTGCCACCAGTGAACTTCAAGAGACCCAGTACTTC.

This clonotype occurred a few times. V gene TRBV7-9 combines with J gene TRBJ1-2, with 8 bases lining up with TRBD1. Per the germline V gene, CDR1 is SEHNR and CDR2 is FQNEAQ (reference sequence). CDR3 size: 14 residues. With V trimmed by 5 bases and J by 6 bases, 8 bases remained unmatched. CDR3 nucleotides: TGTGCCAGCAGCCCCCTGGACAGGGCTGATGGCTACACCTTC. This encodes CASSPLDRADGYTF.

This clonotype was detected a few times. The gene calls are TRBV9 and TRBJ2-2, with TRBD1 matching over 9 bases. The CDR3 covers 16 residues. The junction had 6 bases not matched to a gene; V was cut back by 2 bases and J by 4 bases. Germline lookup yields CDR1 SGDLS and CDR2 YYNGEE. CDR3 sequence: CASSVSGTGSTGELFF. CDR3 sequence (DNA): TGTGCCAGCAGCGTCTCCGGGACAGGGAGCACCGGGGAGCTGTTTTTT.

The chain joins TRBV12-3 or TRBV12-4 to TRBJ1-4; possible D gene TRBD1, 5 bases. The V gene lost 6 bases and the J gene lost 0 bases, with 14 bases spanning the gap. The CDR3 runs 16 residues. The CDR3 is CASSRGDGATNEKLFF. The CDR3 DNA sequence: TGTGCCAGCAGCCGCGGGGACGGTGCAACTAATGAAAAACTGTTTTTT.

This clonotype occurred once. DNA for the CDR3: TGTGCCAGCACATCCCCGAGGGGGGCCCTTTCAGCTTTCTTT. It yields the protein CASTSPRGALSAFF. V usage is TRBV28 and J usage is TRBJ1-1, with D perhaps matching TRBD1 (6 bases). The CDR3 loop spans 14 amino acids. Germline V gene lookup returns CDR1 MDHEN and CDR2 SYDVKM. V lost 7 bases and J 10 bases, leaving 22 bases between the germline ends.

The chain recombines TRBV29-1 with TRBJ2-1, with D possibly being TRBD1 (6 bases). The J call may be wrong; the DNA end is better matched by TRBJ2-7. Per germline, CDR1 SQVTM and CDR2 ANQGSEA. The CDR3 runs to 13 residues. DNA for the CDR3: TGCAGCGCAGACAGGAGCTCCTACAATGAGCAGTACTTC. This encodes CSADRSSYNEQYF.